This TCR beta chain was identified in a study of beta chain features in type 1 diabetes. Study information: Patients looked much like healthy donors when it came to age, gender and cell yields. Study-wide points: Type 1 diabetes patients had VDJ junctions that carried fewer insertions and more deletions. Shortening that was moderate but significant affected the TCRB CDR3s of Type 1 diabetes patients in all four CD4+ subsets.

On average, the one heparinised blood draw given by each donor was around 110 mL. The authors reverse transcribed all of the isolated RNA, so sequencing captured expressed TCRB transcripts. Assay: immunoSEQ multiplex PCR; the TCRdb copy retains only in-frame clones and omits some. The sample includes 500,000 to 800,000 clones, approximately 13% of them seen just once. Turning to this clone: The antigen remains unidentified.

The junction had 2 bases not matched to a gene; V was cut back by 0 bases and J by 0 bases. CDR3 length: 16 residues. The germline V gene has CDR1 LGHNA and CDR2 YNFKEQ. The receptor was isolated from a man aged 30 to 45 with type 1 diabetes. The sample comprised naive CD4+ T cells from blood. The chain couples TRBV4-2 to TRBJ2-5, with TRBD2 matching 9 bases. Written as DNA, the CDR3 is TGTGCCAGCAGCCAAGATGCGGGGGGGCACCAAGAGACCCAGTACTTC. Its translation: CASSQDAGGHQETQYF.